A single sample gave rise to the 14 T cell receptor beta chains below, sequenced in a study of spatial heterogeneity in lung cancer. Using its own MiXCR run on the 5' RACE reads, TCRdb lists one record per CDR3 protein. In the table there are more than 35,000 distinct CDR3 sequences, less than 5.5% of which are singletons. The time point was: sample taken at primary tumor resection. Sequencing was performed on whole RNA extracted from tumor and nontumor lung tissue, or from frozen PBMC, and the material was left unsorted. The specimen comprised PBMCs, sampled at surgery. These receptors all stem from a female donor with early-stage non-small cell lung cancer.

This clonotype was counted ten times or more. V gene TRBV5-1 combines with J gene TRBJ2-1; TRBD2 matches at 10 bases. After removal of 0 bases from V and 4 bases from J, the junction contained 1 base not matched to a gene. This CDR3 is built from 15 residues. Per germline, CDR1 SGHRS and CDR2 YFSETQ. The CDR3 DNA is TGCGCCAGCAGCTTGGGGACTAGCGGTTACAATGAGCAGTTCTTC. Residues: CASSLGTSGYNEQFF.

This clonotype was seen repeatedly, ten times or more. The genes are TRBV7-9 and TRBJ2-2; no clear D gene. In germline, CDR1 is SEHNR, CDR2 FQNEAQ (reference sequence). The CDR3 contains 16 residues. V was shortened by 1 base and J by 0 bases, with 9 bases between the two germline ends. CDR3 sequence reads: CASSLGAGTNTGELFF. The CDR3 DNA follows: TGTGCCAGCAGCTTAGGTGCCGGAACGAACACCGGGGAGCTGTTTTTT.

The CDR3, as DNA: TGTGCCAGCAACCCCTTAGCGGGGGCAAACACCGGGGAGCTGTTTTTT. Protein: CASNPLAGANTGELFF. V is TRBV9 and J is TRBJ2-2; TRBD2 matches at 9 bases. This CDR3 has 16 amino acids. Unmatched junction bases numbered 8, after V lost 6 bases and J lost 2 bases. The germline CDR1 and CDR2 sequences are SGDLS and YYNGEE.

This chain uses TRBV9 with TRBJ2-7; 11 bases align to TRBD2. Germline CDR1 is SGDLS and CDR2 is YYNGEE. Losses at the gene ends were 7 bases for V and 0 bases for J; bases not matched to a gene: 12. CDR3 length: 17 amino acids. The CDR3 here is CASSRLAGGSNSYEQYF. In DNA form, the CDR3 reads TGTGCCAGCTCACGGCTAGCGGGGGGTTCGAACTCCTACGAGCAGTACTTC.

The CDR3 sequence: CASSSDRAYGYTF. The CDR3, as DNA: TGTGCCAGTAGCTCGGACAGGGCGTATGGCTACACCTTC. V usage is TRBV19 and J usage is TRBJ1-2, with 8 bases lining up with TRBD1. After removal of 6 bases from V and 5 bases from J, the junction contained 5 bases not matched to a gene. The V gene's germline CDR1 is LNHDA and CDR2 SQIVND (reference sequence). CDR3 length: 13 amino acids. Combining the CDR3 with reference TRBV19 and TRBJ1-2 gives the whole variable domain DGGITQSPKYLFRKEGQNVTLSCEQNLNHDAMYWYRQDPGQGLRLIYYSQIVNDFQKGDIAEGYSVSREKKESFPLTVTSAQKNPTAFYLCASSSDRAYGYTFGSGTRLTVV.

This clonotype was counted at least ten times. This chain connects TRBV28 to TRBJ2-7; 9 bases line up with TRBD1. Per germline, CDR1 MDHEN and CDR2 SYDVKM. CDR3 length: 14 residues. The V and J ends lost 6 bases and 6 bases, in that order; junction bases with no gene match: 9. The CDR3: CASRIPGQGSEQYF. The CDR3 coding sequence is TGTGCCAGCAGGATTCCGGGACAGGGTTCCGAGCAGTACTTC.

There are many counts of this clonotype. In nucleotides, the CDR3 is TGTGCCACCAGTGATGGTGGTGGAGGGGGCACCTACGAGCAGTACTTC. Protein: CATSDGGGGGTYEQYF. The genes are TRBV24-1 and TRBJ2-7; D perhaps matches TRBD1 (7 bases). The CDR3 covers 16 residues. CDR1 KGHDR and CDR2 SFDVKD come from the germline V gene. V lost 3 bases and J 2 bases, leaving 16 bases between the germline ends.

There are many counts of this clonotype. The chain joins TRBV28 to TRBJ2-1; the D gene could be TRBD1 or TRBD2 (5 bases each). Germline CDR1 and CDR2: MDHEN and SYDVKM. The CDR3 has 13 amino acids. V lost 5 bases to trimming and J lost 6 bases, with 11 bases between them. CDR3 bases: TGTGCCAGCAGTCCCCCTGGGGGCAATGAGCAGTTCTTC. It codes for CASSPPGGNEQFF.

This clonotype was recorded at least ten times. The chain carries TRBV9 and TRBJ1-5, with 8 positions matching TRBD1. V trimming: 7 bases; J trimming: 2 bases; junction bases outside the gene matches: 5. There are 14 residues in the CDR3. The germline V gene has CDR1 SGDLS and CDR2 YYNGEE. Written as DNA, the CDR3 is TGTGCCAGCGGATCAGGGGGCGGCAATCAGCCCCAGCATTTT. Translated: CASGSGGGNQPQHF.

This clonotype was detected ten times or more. This CDR3 is CASSLLAGGRDTQYF. The CDR3 nucleotides are TGTGCCAGCAGTTTACTAGCGGGGGGGCGAGATACGCAGTATTTT. The gene calls are TRBV28 and TRBJ2-3, with 12 positions matching TRBD2. CDR3 length equals 15 residues. J was trimmed by 5 bases and V by 2 bases; bases with no gene match: 2. CDR1 and CDR2 from the germline V gene are MDHEN and SYDVKM. The full variable domain, its missing parts supplied by reference TRBV28 and TRBJ2-3, is DVKVTQSSRYLVKRTGEKVFLECVQDMDHENMFWYRQDPGLGLRLIYFSYDVKMKEKGDIPEGYSVSREKKERFSLILESASTNQTSMYLCASSLLAGGRDTQYFGPGTRLTVL.

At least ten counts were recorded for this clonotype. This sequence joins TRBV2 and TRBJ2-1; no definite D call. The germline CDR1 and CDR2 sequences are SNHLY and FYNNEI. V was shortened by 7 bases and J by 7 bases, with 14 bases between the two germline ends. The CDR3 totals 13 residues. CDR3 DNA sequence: TGTGCCAGCAACGATGGGCCGAGTAATGAGCAGTTCTTC. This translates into CASNDGPSNEQFF.

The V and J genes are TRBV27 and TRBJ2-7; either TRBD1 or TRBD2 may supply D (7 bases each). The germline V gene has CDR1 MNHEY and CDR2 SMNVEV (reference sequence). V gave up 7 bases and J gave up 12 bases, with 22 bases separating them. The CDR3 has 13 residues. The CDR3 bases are TGTGCCAGCACCGCCTCAGGGGGGGGGATATGGTACTTC. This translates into CASTASGGGIWYF.

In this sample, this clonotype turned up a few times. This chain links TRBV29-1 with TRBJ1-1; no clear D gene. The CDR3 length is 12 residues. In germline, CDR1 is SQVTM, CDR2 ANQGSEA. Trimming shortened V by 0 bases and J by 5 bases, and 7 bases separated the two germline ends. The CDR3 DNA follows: TGCAGCGTTGAAGAATACGGGACTGAAGCTTTCTTT. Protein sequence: CSVEEYGTEAFF.

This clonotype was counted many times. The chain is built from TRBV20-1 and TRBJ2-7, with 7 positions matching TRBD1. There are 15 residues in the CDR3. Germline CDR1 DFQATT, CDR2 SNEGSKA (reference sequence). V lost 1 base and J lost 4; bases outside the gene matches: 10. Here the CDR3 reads CSARVPGTAPYEQYF. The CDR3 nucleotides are TGCAGTGCTAGAGTCCCCGGGACAGCGCCGTACGAGCAGTACTTC.